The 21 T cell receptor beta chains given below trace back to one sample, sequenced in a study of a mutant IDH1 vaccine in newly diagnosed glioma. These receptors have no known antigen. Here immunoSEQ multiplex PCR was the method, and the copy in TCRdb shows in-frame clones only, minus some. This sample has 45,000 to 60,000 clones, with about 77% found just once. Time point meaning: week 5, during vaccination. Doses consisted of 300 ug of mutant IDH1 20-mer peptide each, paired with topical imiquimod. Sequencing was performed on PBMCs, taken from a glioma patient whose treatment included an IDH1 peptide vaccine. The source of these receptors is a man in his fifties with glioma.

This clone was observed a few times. CDR3 loop: CASSPDRANTGELFF. The CDR3 DNA is TGCGCCAGCAGCCCGGACAGGGCGAACACCGGGGAGCTGTTTTTT. The chain is built from TRBV5-1 and TRBJ2-2, with TRBD1 matching 8 bases. Trimming at V came to 4 bases and at J to 0 bases, leaving 2 bases not matched to a gene. The CDR3 contains 15 residues. In germline, CDR1 is SGHRS, CDR2 YFSETQ.

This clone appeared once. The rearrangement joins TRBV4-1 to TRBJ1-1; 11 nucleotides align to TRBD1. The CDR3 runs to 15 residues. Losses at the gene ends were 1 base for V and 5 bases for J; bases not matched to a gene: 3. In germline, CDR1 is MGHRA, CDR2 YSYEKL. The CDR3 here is CASSQVGTGGTEAFF. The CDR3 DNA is TGCGCCAGCAGCCAAGTGGGGACAGGGGGTACTGAAGCTTTCTTT.

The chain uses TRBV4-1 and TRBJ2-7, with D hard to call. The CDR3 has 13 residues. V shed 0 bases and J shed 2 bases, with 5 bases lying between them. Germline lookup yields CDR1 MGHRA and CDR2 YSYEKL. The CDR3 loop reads CASSQDLTYEQYF. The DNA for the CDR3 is TGCGCCAGCAGCCAAGATCTTACCTACGAGCAGTACTTC.

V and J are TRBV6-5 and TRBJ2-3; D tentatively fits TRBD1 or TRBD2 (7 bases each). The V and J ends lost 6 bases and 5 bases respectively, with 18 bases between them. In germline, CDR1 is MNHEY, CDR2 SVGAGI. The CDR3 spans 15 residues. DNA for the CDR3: TGTGCCAGCAGGCCAACCGCAGGGGGGGAAGATACGCAGTATTTT. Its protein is CASRPTAGGEDTQYF.

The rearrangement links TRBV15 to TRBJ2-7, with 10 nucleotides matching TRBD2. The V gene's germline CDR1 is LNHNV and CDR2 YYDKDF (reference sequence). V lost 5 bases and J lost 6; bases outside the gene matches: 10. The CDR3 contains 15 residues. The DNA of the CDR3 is TGTGCCACCAGCGGCCTAAGCGGGGGGGACGGCGAGCAGTACTTC. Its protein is CATSGLSGGDGEQYF.

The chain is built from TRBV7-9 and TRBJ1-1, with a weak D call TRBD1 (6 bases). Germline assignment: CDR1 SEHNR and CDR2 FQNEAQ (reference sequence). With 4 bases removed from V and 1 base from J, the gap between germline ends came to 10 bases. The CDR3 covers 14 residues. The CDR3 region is CASSSWTANTEAFF. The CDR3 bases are TGTGCCAGCAGCTCTTGGACAGCGAACACTGAAGCTTTCTTT. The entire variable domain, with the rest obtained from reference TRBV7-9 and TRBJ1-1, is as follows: DTGVSQNPRHKITKRGQNVTFRCDPISEHNRLYWYRQTLGQGPEFLTYFQNEAQLEKSRLLSDRFSAERPKGSFSTLEIQRTEQGDSAMYLCASSSWTANTEAFFGQGTRLTVV.

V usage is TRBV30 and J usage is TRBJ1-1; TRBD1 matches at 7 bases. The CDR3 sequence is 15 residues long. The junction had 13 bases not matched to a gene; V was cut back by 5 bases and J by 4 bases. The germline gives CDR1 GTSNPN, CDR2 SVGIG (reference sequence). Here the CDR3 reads CAWSTGAVGGTEAFF. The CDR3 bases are TGTGCCTGGTCTACAGGGGCGGTGGGTGGCACTGAAGCTTTCTTT.

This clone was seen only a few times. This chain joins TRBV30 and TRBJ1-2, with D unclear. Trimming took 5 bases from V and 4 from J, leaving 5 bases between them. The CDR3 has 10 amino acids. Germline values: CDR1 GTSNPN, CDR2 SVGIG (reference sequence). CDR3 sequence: CAWRGYGYTF. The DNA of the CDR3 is TGTGCCTGGCGCGGCTATGGCTACACCTTC.

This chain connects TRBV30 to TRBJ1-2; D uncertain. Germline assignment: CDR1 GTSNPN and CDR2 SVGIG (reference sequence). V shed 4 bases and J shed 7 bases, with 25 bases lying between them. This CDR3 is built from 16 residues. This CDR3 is CAWKSLWRSDRSGYTF. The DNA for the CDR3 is TGTGCCTGGAAATCCCTGTGGCGGTCCGATCGGTCTGGCTACACCTTC.

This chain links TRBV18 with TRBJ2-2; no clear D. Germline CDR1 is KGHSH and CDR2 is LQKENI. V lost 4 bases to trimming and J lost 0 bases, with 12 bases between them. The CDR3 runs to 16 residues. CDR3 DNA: TGTGCCAGCTCACTCCGACTTAACGCGAACACCGGGGAGCTGTTTTTT. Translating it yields CASSLRLNANTGELFF. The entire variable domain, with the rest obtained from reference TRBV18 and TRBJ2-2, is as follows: NAGVMQNPRHLVRRRGQEARLRCSPMKGHSHVYWYRQLPEEGLKFMVYLQKENIIDESGMPKERFSAEFPKEGPSILRIQQVVRGDSAAYFCASSLRLNANTGELFFGEGSRLTVL.

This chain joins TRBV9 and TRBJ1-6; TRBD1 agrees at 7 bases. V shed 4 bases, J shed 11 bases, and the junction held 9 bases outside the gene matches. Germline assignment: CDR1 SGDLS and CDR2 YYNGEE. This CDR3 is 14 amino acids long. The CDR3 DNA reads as TGTGCCAGCAGCCTAGGGGGCTCCAATCCACCCCTCCACTTT. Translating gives CASSLGGSNPPLHF.

CDR3 nucleotide sequence: TGCGCCAGCAGCTTGGAATGGGCGGGTCGTTACGAGCAGTACTTC. It specifies CASSLEWAGRYEQYF. The V call is TRBV5-1, the J call TRBJ2-7; the D gene is possibly TRBD2 (5 bases). Germline V CDR1 and CDR2: SGHRS, YFSETQ. The CDR3 consists of 15 residues. V lost 0 bases and J 4 bases, leaving 14 bases between the germline ends.

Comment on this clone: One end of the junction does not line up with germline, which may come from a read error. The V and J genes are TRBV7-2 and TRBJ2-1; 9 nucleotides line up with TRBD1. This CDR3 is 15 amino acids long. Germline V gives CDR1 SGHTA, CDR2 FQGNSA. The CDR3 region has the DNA TGTGCCAGCAGATTAGATGATCTAAAGAGGACAGGGGAGTTCTTC. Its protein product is CASRLDDLKRTGEFF.

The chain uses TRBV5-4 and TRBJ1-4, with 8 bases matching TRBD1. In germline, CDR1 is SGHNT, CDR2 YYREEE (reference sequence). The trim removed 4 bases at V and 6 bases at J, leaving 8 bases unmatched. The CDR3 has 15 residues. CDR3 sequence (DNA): TGTGCCAGCAGCCCTGGCCAGGGGGCGGATGAAAAACTGTTTTTT. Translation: CASSPGQGADEKLFF.

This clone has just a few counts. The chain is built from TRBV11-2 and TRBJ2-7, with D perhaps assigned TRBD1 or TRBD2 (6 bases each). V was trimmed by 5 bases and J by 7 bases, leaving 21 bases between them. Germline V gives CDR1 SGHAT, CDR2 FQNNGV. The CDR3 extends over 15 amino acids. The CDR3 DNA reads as TGTGCCAGCAGCCTTGGACAGTGGGGGGTGAGGGAGCAGTACTTC. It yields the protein CASSLGQWGVREQYF.

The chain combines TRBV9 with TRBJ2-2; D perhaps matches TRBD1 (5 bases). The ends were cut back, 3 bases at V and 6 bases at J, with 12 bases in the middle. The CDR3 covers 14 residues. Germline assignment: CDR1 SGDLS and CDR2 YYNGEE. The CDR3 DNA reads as TGTGCCAGCAGCGCCCTGGGGCTAGCCGGGGAGCTGTTTTTT. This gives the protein CASSALGLAGELFF.

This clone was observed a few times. CDR3 sequence reads: CASSPQRGQGAWNEQFF. The CDR3 nucleotides are TGTGCCAGCTCACCACAAAGAGGGCAGGGGGCATGGAATGAGCAGTTCTTC. This chain joins TRBV18 and TRBJ2-1, with 8 bases aligning to TRBD1. The CDR3 sequence is 17 residues long. Germline CDR1 KGHSH, CDR2 LQKENI. V was pared by 1 base and J by 7 bases, with 12 bases of the junction left unmatched.

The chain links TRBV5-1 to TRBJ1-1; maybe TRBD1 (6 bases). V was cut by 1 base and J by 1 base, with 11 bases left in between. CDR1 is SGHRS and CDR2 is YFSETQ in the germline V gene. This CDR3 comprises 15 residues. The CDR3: CASSLTARGNTEAFF. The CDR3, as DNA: TGCGCCAGCAGCTTGACGGCCAGGGGGAACACTGAAGCTTTCTTT.

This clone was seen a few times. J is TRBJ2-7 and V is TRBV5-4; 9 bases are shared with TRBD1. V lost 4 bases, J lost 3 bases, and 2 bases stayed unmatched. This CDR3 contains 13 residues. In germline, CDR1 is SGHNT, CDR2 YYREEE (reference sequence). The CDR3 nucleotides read TGTGCCAGCAGCCGGACAGGGGACTACGAGCAGTACTTC. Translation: CASSRTGDYEQYF.

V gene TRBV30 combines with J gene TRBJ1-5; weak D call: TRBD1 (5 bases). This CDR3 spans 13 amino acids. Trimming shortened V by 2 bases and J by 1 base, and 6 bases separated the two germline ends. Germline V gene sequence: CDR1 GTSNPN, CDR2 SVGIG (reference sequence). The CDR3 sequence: CAWSKGSNQPQHF. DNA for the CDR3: TGTGCCTGGAGTAAGGGGAGCAATCAGCCCCAGCATTTT.

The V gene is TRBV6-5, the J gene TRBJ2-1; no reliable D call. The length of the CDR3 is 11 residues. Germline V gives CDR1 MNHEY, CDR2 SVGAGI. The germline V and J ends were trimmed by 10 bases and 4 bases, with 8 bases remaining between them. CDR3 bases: TGTGCCACCGTTCGGTACAATGAGCAGTTCTTC. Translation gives CATVRYNEQFF.